These 31 T cell receptor beta chains originate from one sample sequenced in a study of neurological immune-mediated disorders. TCRdb ran MiXCR on the 5' RACE reads and lists one entry per CDR3 protein. Here the sample spans some 38,000 distinct CDR3 sequences, around 3.1% being singletons. As to time point: longitudinal time-point 1 (baseline). The sample comprised PBMCs. These TCRs come from a woman aged 60-75 years with multiple sclerosis.

At least ten counts were recorded for this clonotype. This chain connects TRBV12-3 or TRBV12-4 to TRBJ1-5; D is unclear. The V and J ends lost 0 bases and 6 bases respectively, with 9 bases between them. This CDR3 is 14 amino acids long. This CDR3 reads CASSLAVNSQPQHF. In DNA, the CDR3 is TGTGCCAGCAGTTTAGCGGTTAATAGTCAGCCCCAGCATTTT.

This clonotype showed up many times. V is TRBV27 and J is TRBJ2-5, with 7 bases lining up with TRBD1. V shed 6 bases, J shed 3 bases, and the junction held 7 bases outside the gene matches. Germline assignment: CDR1 MNHEY and CDR2 SMNVEV (reference sequence). The CDR3 contains 14 residues. The CDR3 DNA reads as TGTGCCAGCAGGCACAGGGACAGAGAAGAGACCCAGTACTTC. Translation: CASRHRDREETQYF.

There are many counts of this clonotype. This sequence joins TRBV11-2 and TRBJ2-1; D is uncertain. With 3 bases removed from V and 6 bases from J, the gap between germline ends came to 3 bases. The CDR3 is made up of 11 amino acids. Germline lookup yields CDR1 SGHAT and CDR2 FQNNGV. The CDR3 loop is CASSFSNEQFF. CDR3 sequence (DNA): TGTGCCAGCAGCTTCTCCAATGAGCAGTTCTTC.

In its sample, this clonotype was seen many times. This chain connects TRBV20-1 to TRBJ2-3; D gene uncertain. The CDR3 totals 12 residues. The germline gives CDR1 DFQATT, CDR2 SNEGSKA (reference sequence). Trimming removed 4 bases at V and 4 bases at J, with 9 bases between. The CDR3 nucleotides are TGCAGTGCTATTTTAGTGGCAGATACGCAGTATTTT. It encodes CSAILVADTQYF.

In its sample, this clonotype was seen many times. V gene TRBV5-1 combines with J gene TRBJ1-1, with D possibly matching TRBD1 (5 bases). CDR1 is SGHRS and CDR2 is YFSETQ in the germline V gene. Trimming left V 7 bases short and J 2 bases short, with 24 bases between. The CDR3 spans 17 residues. The CDR3 DNA reads TGCGCCAGCGGGGGACGAGGCGAGGGTACGGGAAACACTGAAGCTTTCTTT. Protein sequence: CASGGRGEGTGNTEAFF.

The table lists this clonotype with many counts. V and J are TRBV2 and TRBJ2-5; TRBD1 agrees at 9 bases. CDR3 size: 16 residues. Looked up from germline, CDR1 is SNHLY and CDR2 is FYNNEI. The ends lost 4 bases at V and 4 bases at J; junction bases unmatched: 10. In DNA form, the CDR3 reads TGTGCCAGCAGTGGCCCTGGGGGACAGGGCCTAGAGACCCAGTACTTC. Translated, it gives CASSGPGGQGLETQYF.

The chain is built from TRBV6-5 and TRBJ2-7, with TRBD2 as a possible D gene (5 bases). This CDR3 spans 15 amino acids. Germline V gene data show CDR1 as MNHEY and CDR2 as SVGAGI. V dropped 6 bases and J dropped 0 bases, with 15 bases sitting between them. CDR3 sequence (DNA): TGTGCCAGCAGCACCCCGTTCGGGAACTCCTACGAGCAGTACTTC. Residues: CASSTPFGNSYEQYF.

In its sample, this clonotype was seen many times. This chain joins TRBV20-1 and TRBJ2-4, with 9 positions matching TRBD2. The J segment lost 1 base and the V segment lost 6 bases, leaving 13 bases of the junction unmatched. The CDR3 runs 17 residues. Looked up from germline, CDR1 is DFQATT and CDR2 is SNEGSKA (reference sequence). CDR3 in DNA: TGCAGTGCGAAAGGTAGCGGGGGAGCGTGGGCCAAAAACATTCAGTACTTC. As protein: CSAKGSGGAWAKNIQYF.

This clonotype was observed many times. The chain recombines TRBV10-3 with TRBJ2-3; 7 nucleotides align to TRBD2. Germline CDR1 ENHRY, CDR2 SYGVKD. The CDR3 covers 15 residues. The V segment lost 3 bases and the J segment 4 bases; nucleotides outside the gene matches: 7. The CDR3 spells CAISDGVAGPDTQYF. The CDR3 DNA is TGTGCCATCAGTGACGGGGTAGCGGGTCCAGATACGCAGTATTTT.

This clonotype was counted ten times or more. The V and J genes are TRBV5-8 and TRBJ2-1; TRBD2 aligns across 7 bases. This CDR3 comprises 16 residues. V was clipped by 0 bases and J by 2 bases; unmatched bases: 5. Germline V gene lookup returns CDR1 SGHTS and CDR2 YDEGEE. The chain's CDR3 is CASSLGLADTYNEQFF. For the CDR3, the DNA is TGTGCCAGCAGCTTGGGCCTAGCGGATACCTACAATGAGCAGTTCTTC. Drawing the rest from reference TRBV5-8 and TRBJ2-1, the complete variable domain is EAGVTQSPTHLIKTRGQQATLRCSPISGHTSVYWYQQALGLGLQFLLWYDEGEERNRGNFPPRFSGRQFPNYSSELNVNALELEDSALYLCASSLGLADTYNEQFFGPGTRLTVL.

This clonotype was counted at least ten times. The V call is TRBV20-1, the J call TRBJ1-2, with D possibly TRBD1 on 6 matching bases. The CDR3 length is 15 residues. Looked up from germline, CDR1 is DFQATT and CDR2 is SNEGSKA (reference sequence). As DNA, the CDR3 is TGCACAACCGGTACCGGGACAACTTCTAACTATGGCTACACCTTC. This translates into CTTGTGTTSNYGYTF.

This clonotype has ten or more counts. The rearrangement uses TRBV5-1 and TRBJ1-6; D perhaps matches TRBD1 (5 bases). Germline V gives CDR1 SGHRS, CDR2 YFSETQ. V was shortened by 6 bases and J by 14 bases, with 21 bases between the two germline ends. The length of the CDR3 is 14 residues. This chain's CDR3 is CASTPGTPGGALHF. The CDR3 DNA follows: TGCGCCAGCACCCCCGGGACTCCTGGCGGGGCCCTCCACTTT.

At least ten counts were recorded for this clonotype. This CDR3 reads CASSPGDQPQHF. CDR3 in DNA: TGTGCCAGCAGCCCGGGGGATCAGCCCCAGCATTTT. The chain recombines TRBV7-8 with TRBJ1-5, with D perhaps TRBD1 (5 bases). This CDR3 comprises 12 residues. Germline V lookup: CDR1 SGHVS, CDR2 FQNEAQ. V lost 5 bases and J 5 bases, leaving 7 bases between the germline ends. Based on the CDR3 plus reference TRBV7-8 and TRBJ1-5, the full variable domain is GAGVSQSPRYKVAKRGQDVALRCDPISGHVSLFWYQQALGQGPEFLTYFQNEAQLDKSGLPSDRFFAERPEGSVSTLKIQRTQQEDSAVYLCASSPGDQPQHFGDGTRLSIL.

This clonotype was counted ten times or more. The rearrangement joins TRBV15 to TRBJ2-7; D not resolved. Between the trimmed V and J ends, which lost 9 bases and 5 bases, there was a span of 20 bases. The CDR3 covers 14 residues. Germline V gene sequence: CDR1 LNHNV, CDR2 YYDKDF (reference sequence). CDR3 coding DNA: TGTGCCACTCAAAAAGGGTTGGTGGGTGACGAGCAGTACTTC. Translated, it gives CATQKGLVGDEQYF.

This clonotype was seen ten or more times. The chain couples TRBV12-3 or TRBV12-4 to TRBJ1-1; 8 bases agree with TRBD1. V lost 5 bases and J lost 1; bases outside the gene matches: 9. This CDR3 contains 16 residues. CDR3 DNA: TGTGCCAGCAGTCCCAGGGCAGGGGGCAGGAACACTGAAGCTTTCTTT. It translates to CASSPRAGGRNTEAFF.

This clonotype occurred many times. This rearrangement joins TRBV18 to TRBJ2-1; D is unclear. Germline CDR1 reads KGHSH; CDR2 reads LQKENI. This CDR3 contains 16 residues. The germline V and J ends were trimmed by 1 base and 3 bases, with 13 bases remaining between them. The CDR3 is CASSPRVSTFYNEQFF. The CDR3 DNA is TGTGCCAGCTCACCACGCGTGTCGACGTTCTACAATGAGCAGTTCTTC.

This clonotype was found many times. This chain uses TRBV11-3 with TRBJ1-1; 9 nucleotides align to TRBD1. This CDR3 contains 14 residues. Germline loops: CDR1 SGHNT, CDR2 YENEEA. The V segment lost 2 bases and the J segment 5 bases; nucleotides outside the gene matches: 3. This CDR3 reads CASSLRTGATEAFF. The CDR3 nucleotides are TGTGCCAGCAGCTTAAGGACAGGGGCTACTGAAGCTTTCTTT. Full variable domain (remainder filled in from reference TRBV11-3 and TRBJ1-1): EAGVVQSPRYKIIEKKQPVAFWCNPISGHNTLYWYLQNLGQGPELLIRYENEEAVDDSQLPKDRFSAERLKGVDSTLKIQPAELGDSAVYLCASSLRTGATEAFFGQGTRLTVV.

In this sample, this clonotype turned up many times. The chain combines TRBV20-1 with TRBJ1-4; D is unclear. Germline CDR1 and CDR2: DFQATT and SNEGSKA (reference sequence). The CDR3 is 14 amino acids. Trimming took 5 bases from V and 2 from J, leaving 12 bases between them. CDR3 DNA: TGCAGTGCTCCCGACGCCCAGACTAATGAAAAACTGTTTTTT. It translates to CSAPDAQTNEKLFF.

This clonotype has ten or more counts. The chain carries TRBV5-1 and TRBJ1-3; a weak D match, TRBD1 (5 bases). Trimming took off 2 bases at V and 2 bases at J, with 14 bases between the two ends. The CDR3 totals 16 residues. The germline V gene has CDR1 SGHRS and CDR2 YFSETQ. The CDR3 DNA reads as TGCGCCAGCAGCTTCTCGGGTCGGGGGACTGGAAACACCATATATTTT. Translating gives CASSFSGRGTGNTIYF.

This clonotype was seen more than once but under ten times. CDR3: CASSSQTSTDTQYF. In nucleotides, the CDR3 is TGCGCCAGCAGCTCCCAGACTAGCACAGATACGCAGTATTTT. The chain is built from TRBV5-1 and TRBJ2-3; the D is unclear. The V gene lost 3 bases and the J gene lost 0 bases, with 8 bases spanning the gap. Germline CDR1 and CDR2: SGHRS and YFSETQ. This CDR3 is 14 amino acids long.

This clonotype has at least ten counts. The chain employs TRBV20-1 and TRBJ2-3; TRBD1 aligns across 7 bases. J lost 4 bases, V lost 3 bases, and 10 bases had no gene match. The CDR3 consists of 15 residues. CDR1 DFQATT and CDR2 SNEGSKA come from the germline V gene (reference sequence). Here the CDR3 reads CSASGTAAGSDTQYF. DNA of the CDR3: TGCAGTGCTAGCGGGACAGCCGCCGGGTCAGATACGCAGTATTTT.

This clonotype was recorded at least ten times. This rearrangement joins TRBV5-1 to TRBJ2-1; 8 bases fit TRBD2. Trimming at V came to 1 base and at J to 15 bases, leaving 6 bases not matched to a gene. Looked up from germline, CDR1 is SGHRS and CDR2 is YFSETQ. The CDR3 contains 12 residues. DNA for the CDR3: TGCGCCAGCAGCTTGATGGCGGGGGGCCCGTTCTTC. Its protein product is CASSLMAGGPFF.

This clonotype has at least ten counts. CDR3 residues: CAWRREETQYF. The CDR3 nucleotides are TGTGCCTGGAGGAGGGAAGAGACCCAGTACTTC. This sequence joins TRBV30 and TRBJ2-5; D possibly corresponds to TRBD2 (5 bases). CDR1 and CDR2 from the germline V gene are GTSNPN and SVGIG (reference sequence). The CDR3 contains 11 residues. V was pared by 3 bases and J by 3 bases, with 5 bases between.

This clonotype came up many times. The chain recombines TRBV5-6 with TRBJ2-5, with 8 bases matching TRBD2. Losses at the gene ends were 0 bases for V and 4 bases for J; bases not matched to a gene: 8. The CDR3 length is 16 residues. CDR1 and CDR2 from the germline V gene are SGHDT and YYEEEE. The DNA of the CDR3 is TGTGCCAGCAGCTTGGTCCGGACTCGGGGGGGAGAGACCCAGTACTTC. It yields the protein CASSLVRTRGGETQYF.

This clonotype was observed at least ten times. The V call is TRBV7-2, the J call TRBJ1-1, with 7 nucleotides matching TRBD1. V gave up 3 bases and J gave up 11 bases; unmatched junction bases: 3. The CDR3 runs 11 residues. Germline CDR1 and CDR2: SGHTA and FQGNSA. DNA for the CDR3: TGTGCCAGCAGCTTCACAGGGGTGGCTTTCTTT. Amino acid sequence: CASSFTGVAFF.

This clonotype has a count of ten or more. The chain employs TRBV14 and TRBJ2-7, with TRBD2 matching over 7 bases. This CDR3 has 17 residues. Germline V gene lookup returns CDR1 SGHDN and CDR2 FVKESK. V lost 3 bases and J lost 6; bases outside the gene matches: 17. CDR3 DNA sequence: TGTGCCAGCAGCCAGATAACAGGTTACGAGGGAGGGGTCGAGCAGTACTTC. This encodes CASSQITGYEGGVEQYF.

In its sample, this clonotype was seen many times. The V call is TRBV4-2, the J call TRBJ1-5, with 10 bases lining up with TRBD1. The V gene end was trimmed by 3 bases and the J gene end by 5 bases; junction bases not matched to a gene: 4. This CDR3 has 15 amino acids. Germline CDR1 and CDR2: LGHNA and YNFKEQ. CDR3: CASSQPDRGDQPQHF. As DNA, the CDR3 is TGTGCCAGCAGCCAGCCGGACAGGGGGGATCAGCCCCAGCATTTT.

This clonotype appeared a few times. The chain uses TRBV5-1 and TRBJ1-4; D not resolved. Trimming stripped 0 bases from V and 1 base from J, with 7 bases between. The germline CDR1 and CDR2 sequences are SGHRS and YFSETQ. This CDR3 comprises 15 residues. The CDR3 region is CASSLVVGTNEKLFF. CDR3 nucleotides: TGCGCCAGCAGCTTGGTGGTAGGAACTAATGAAAAACTGTTTTTT.

The sample holds many counts of this clonotype. This chain links TRBV5-1 with TRBJ1-1; 8 nucleotides agree with TRBD1. The J segment lost 8 bases and the V segment lost 4 bases, leaving 10 bases of the junction unmatched. Germline lookup yields CDR1 SGHRS and CDR2 YFSETQ. The CDR3 is made up of 14 amino acids. In nucleotides, the CDR3 is TGCGCCAGCAGCCTAGGACAGGGTTTCTCCGAAGCTTTCTTT. This codes for CASSLGQGFSEAFF.

This clonotype was found many times. V and J are TRBV5-1 and TRBJ2-5; D ambiguous. Germline V gives CDR1 SGHRS, CDR2 YFSETQ. The CDR3 sequence is 14 residues long. With 0 bases removed from V and 5 bases from J, the gap between germline ends came to 11 bases. CDR3 nucleotide sequence: TGCGCCAGCAGCTTGGTCGGAGCCCGCGAGACCCAGTACTTC. Protein sequence: CASSLVGARETQYF.

This clonotype has at least ten counts. The V gene is TRBV20-1, the J gene TRBJ1-2; weak D call: TRBD1 (5 bases). Per germline, CDR1 DFQATT and CDR2 SNEGSKA (reference sequence). This CDR3 has 15 residues. V was clipped by 4 bases and J by 2 bases, with 17 bases between them. DNA of the CDR3: TGCAGTGCTATATCGGGACGGCGGGGGAACTATGGCTACACCTTC. It specifies CSAISGRRGNYGYTF.